This entry lists 31 T cell receptor beta chains sequenced from one sample in a study of blood T cell repertoires in COVID-19. Method: immunoSEQ multiplex PCR; TCRdb's copy keeps in-frame clones and lacks some. The data contain about 220,000 clones, about four fifths of them singletons. Sequencing was done on a sample of peripheral blood. These receptors came from a woman older than 75 with acute or convalescent COVID-19.

This clone was detected only a few times. This chain joins TRBV20-1 and TRBJ1-1; TRBD1 is a possible D gene (6 bases). Trimming cost V 7 bases and J 4 bases, with 7 bases left between them. From germline, CDR1 is DFQATT and CDR2 SNEGSKA (reference sequence). CDR3 length: 10 residues. The CDR3 is CSVRGTEAFF. CDR3 bases: TGCAGTGTCAGGGGCACTGAAGCTTTCTTT.

The chain combines TRBV6-1 with TRBJ1-2, with 11 bases matching TRBD1. CDR3 size: 15 residues. Germline trimming cut 2 bases from V and 8 bases from J; bases unmatched to any gene: 7. In germline, CDR1 is MNHNS, CDR2 SASEGT. The CDR3 bases are TGTGCCAGCAGTGAACAAGTGGGACAGGGGGGCGGCTACACCTTC. This codes for CASSEQVGQGGGYTF.

This clone was recorded once. The V gene is TRBV28, the J gene TRBJ1-1; possibly TRBD1 for D (6 bases). CDR1 is MDHEN and CDR2 is SYDVKM in the germline V gene. V was trimmed by 6 bases and J by 11 bases, leaving 13 bases between them. The CDR3 is made up of 11 amino acids. This CDR3 is CASRDSGGAFF. The CDR3 DNA follows: TGTGCCAGCAGGGACAGCGGGGGCGCTTTCTTT.

This clone has a single count. The chain has TRBV29-1 and TRBJ2-5; D unclear. Trimming removed 6 bases from V and 1 base from J, with 6 bases in between. The CDR3 length is 11 residues. CDR1 and CDR2 from the germline V gene are SQVTM and ANQGSEA. CDR3 DNA sequence: TGCAGCGTAATATTCCAAGAGACCCAGTACTTC. This gives the protein CSVIFQETQYF.

The V call is TRBV7-2, the J call TRBJ1-4, with TRBD1 matching 8 bases. The CDR3 is 14 residues long. Germline assignment: CDR1 SGHTA and CDR2 FQGNSA. Trimming removed 2 bases from V and 8 bases from J; junction bases left unmatched: 4. CDR3 protein: CASSLTGGREKLFF. The CDR3 DNA sequence: TGTGCCAGCAGCTTAACAGGGGGAAGGGAAAAACTGTTTTTT.

The J gene is TRBJ2-3, the V gene TRBV11-2; D unclear. The length of the CDR3 is 15 residues. Trimming took 2 bases from V and 0 from J, leaving 9 bases between them. CDR1 SGHAT and CDR2 FQNNGV come from the germline V gene. The DNA for the CDR3 is TGTGCCAGCAGCTTAAATAGCCTTAGCACAGATACGCAGTATTTT. It is translated as CASSLNSLSTDTQYF.

V usage is TRBV7-2 and J usage is TRBJ2-1, with 7 bases matching TRBD1. The germline CDR1 and CDR2 sequences are SGHTA and FQGNSA. V shed 5 bases, J shed 6 bases, and the junction held 10 bases outside the gene matches. CDR3 length: 15 amino acids. The CDR3 is CASSLSGGWGNEQFF. CDR3 in DNA: TGTGCCAGCAGCCTCTCAGGGGGTTGGGGCAATGAGCAGTTCTTC.

This clone has just a few counts. The rearrangement uses TRBV6-2 or TRBV6-3 and TRBJ1-2; tentatively, D is TRBD1 (6 bases). The CDR3 is 13 residues long. The germline gives CDR1 MNHEY, CDR2 SVGEGT. V was shortened by 2 bases and J by 7 bases, with 11 bases between the two germline ends. The CDR3 nucleotides are TGTGCCAGCAGTTACCACAGGGAGGGTGGCTACACCTTC. It specifies CASSYHREGGYTF.

For this clone: The junction departs from germline at one end; a sequencing error may be responsible. This chain connects TRBV7-8 to TRBJ1-2; no reliable D call. This CDR3 comprises 14 residues. Germline lookup yields CDR1 SGHVS and CDR2 FQNEAQ. Here the CDR3 reads CASTSGERHRGYIF. Here the CDR3 DNA reads TGTGCCAGCACCTCGGGTGAACGTCATCGTGGCTACATCTTC.

The rearrangement joins TRBV6-2 or TRBV6-3 to TRBJ1-1; perhaps TRBD1 as D (6 bases). Germline V gene lookup returns CDR1 MNHEY and CDR2 SVGEGT. The CDR3 totals 14 residues. V dropped 2 bases and J dropped 4 bases, with 11 bases sitting between them. CDR3 sequence: CASSYDRLSTEAFF. The DNA of the CDR3 is TGTGCCAGCAGTTACGACAGGTTGTCCACTGAAGCTTTCTTT.

This clone was seen just once. The chain joins TRBV10-2 to TRBJ2-1, with 7 bases that match TRBD2. CDR1 and CDR2 from the germline V gene are WSHSY and SAAADI. V was pared by 7 bases and J by 4 bases, with 4 bases of the junction left unmatched. The CDR3 contains 13 residues. The CDR3 loop is CASKGGGYNEQFF. For the CDR3, the DNA is TGCGCCAGCAAGGGCGGGGGATACAATGAGCAGTTCTTC.

V is TRBV7-9 and J is TRBJ2-6; 9 nucleotides agree with TRBD1. The germline V gene encodes CDR1 SEHNR and CDR2 FQNEAQ (reference sequence). The CDR3 sequence is 18 residues long. Trimming took 3 bases from V and 1 from J; bases not matched to a gene: 7. In DNA form, the CDR3 reads TGTGCCAGCAGCTTCCCGGGACAGGGTAAATCTGGGGCCAACGTCCTGACTTTC. As protein: CASSFPGQGKSGANVLTF.

The genes are TRBV7-3 and TRBJ2-2; TRBD1 aligns across 7 bases. Germline-derived CDR1 and CDR2 are SGHTA and FQGTGA. CDR3 length: 15 residues. V dropped 5 bases and J dropped 3; count of bases not matched to a gene: 6. The DNA for the CDR3 is TGTGCCAGCAGCGCTACCGGGACAGACACCGGGGAGCTGTTTTTT. Its protein is CASSATGTDTGELFF.

The chain uses TRBV12-3 or TRBV12-4 and TRBJ1-1, with D maybe TRBD1 (6 bases). The CDR3 sequence is 13 residues long. V was trimmed by 2 bases and J by 13 bases, leaving 17 bases between them. The CDR3 loop is CASSLNSGQGNFF. The CDR3 nucleotides read TGTGCCAGCAGTTTAAATTCGGGGCAGGGGAATTTCTTT.

This chain uses TRBV7-2 with TRBJ2-1; weak D call: TRBD2 (7 bases). This CDR3 has 18 residues. Germline lookup yields CDR1 SGHTA and CDR2 FQGNSA. Trimming took off 5 bases at V and 4 bases at J, with 24 bases between the two ends. The CDR3, as DNA: TGTGCCAGCAGCCTAGAGCTCATCCGGGGGGCGAATTACAATGAGCAGTTCTTC. It translates to CASSLELIRGANYNEQFF.

The chain carries TRBV3-1 (or the pseudogene TRBV3-2) and TRBJ2-5; TRBD1 is a possible D gene (6 bases). CDR1 is LGHDT and CDR2 is YNNKEL in the germline V gene (reference sequence). V lost 3 bases to trimming and J lost 5 bases, with 16 bases between them. The CDR3 loop spans 15 amino acids. The CDR3 region is CASSHSGTRWETQYF. The CDR3 DNA sequence: TGTGCCAGCAGCCATTCGGGGACAAGGTGGGAGACCCAGTACTTC.

V gene TRBV29-1 combines with J gene TRBJ2-7; TRBD1 is a possible D gene (6 bases). V gave up 7 bases and J gave up 1 base, with 17 bases separating them. Per germline, CDR1 SQVTM and CDR2 ANQGSEA. This CDR3 is built from 14 residues. CDR3 coding DNA: TGCAGCGCCCAGGACAGCCGAAAATCCTACGAGCAGTACTTC. It is translated as CSAQDSRKSYEQYF.

V and J are TRBV11-2 and TRBJ2-3; TRBD2 matches at 12 bases. V trimming: 4 bases; J trimming: 6 bases; junction bases outside the gene matches: 14. Germline V lookup: CDR1 SGHAT, CDR2 FQNNGV. The CDR3 is made up of 18 amino acids. The CDR3 region has the DNA TGTGCCAGCAGCTCTAGGGTTCTAGCGGGGGGGCCAGGCGATACGCAGTATTTT. Translation gives CASSSRVLAGGPGDTQYF. The variable domain in full, with the rest retrieved from reference TRBV11-2 and TRBJ2-3, is EAGVAQSPRYKIIEKRQSVAFWCNPISGHATLYWYQQILGQGPKLLIQFQNNGVVDDSQLPKDRFSAERLKGVDSTLKIQPAKLEDSAVYLCASSSRVLAGGPGDTQYFGPGTRLTVL.

The chain couples TRBV6-4 to TRBJ1-3, with a tentative D call TRBD1 (6 bases). The CDR3 has 19 residues. Germline V gene sequence: CDR1 MRHNA, CDR2 SNTAGT. V lost 7 bases, J lost 4 bases, and 29 bases lay in between. The CDR3 sequence: CASTEGHRVLGRFGNTIYF. The CDR3 region has the DNA TGTGCCAGCACCGAGGGGCACAGGGTTTTAGGTCGCTTCGGAAACACCATATATTTT.

V is TRBV4-1 and J is TRBJ1-1; TRBD1 is a possible D gene (6 bases). Trimming stripped 0 bases from V and 4 bases from J, with 12 bases between. Germline CDR1 MGHRA, CDR2 YSYEKL. There are 15 residues in the CDR3. CDR3 protein: CASSQDLDSFTEAFF. The CDR3 nucleotides are TGCGCCAGCAGCCAAGATCTGGACAGTTTCACTGAAGCTTTCTTT.

The chain carries TRBV5-6 and TRBJ2-7; 8 positions match TRBD1. This CDR3 region has 15 residues. Trimming cost V 5 bases and J 0 bases; bases outside gene matches: 7. Germline V CDR1 and CDR2: SGHDT, YYEEEE. The CDR3 here is CASRVDRGGSYEQYF. As DNA, the CDR3 is TGTGCCAGCAGGGTCGACAGGGGCGGCTCCTACGAGCAGTACTTC.

The CDR3 is CASSLRDNHGYTF. The CDR3 DNA follows: TGTGCCAGCAGTCTCCGGGACAATCATGGCTACACCTTC. The chain has TRBV12-3 or TRBV12-4 and TRBJ1-2; possible D gene TRBD1, 6 bases. The CDR3 is 13 amino acids. V dropped 5 bases and J dropped 6 bases, with 13 bases sitting between them.

In DNA form, the CDR3 reads TGTGCCAGCAGCTTAGATCGACAAGGGGGCGAGACCCAGTACTTC. Translated, it gives CASSLDRQGGETQYF. The chain has TRBV11-3 and TRBJ2-5, with 7 bases matching TRBD1. CDR1 SGHNT and CDR2 YENEEA come from the germline V gene. The CDR3 length is 15 residues. V lost 0 bases to trimming and J lost 5 bases; unmatched junction nucleotides: 6.

The chain employs TRBV19 and TRBJ2-7; TRBD1 is a possible D gene (5 bases). The CDR3 is 14 amino acids. Germline V gene sequence: CDR1 LNHDA, CDR2 SQIVND (reference sequence). V was cut by 5 bases and J by 2 bases, with 13 bases left in between. CDR3 DNA: TGTGCCAGTAGTGGGCAGGGCTATCCCTACGAGCAGTACTTC. Amino acid sequence: CASSGQGYPYEQYF.

This clone was seen only a few times. This chain uses TRBV5-1 with TRBJ1-4; TRBD1 matches at 9 bases. With 4 bases clipped from V and 7 bases from J, the junction kept 8 bases outside the gene matches. Germline V gene sequence: CDR1 SGHRS, CDR2 YFSETQ. There are 15 residues in the CDR3. DNA of the CDR3: TGCGCCAGCAGCCAAGGACAGGGGAACATTGAAAAACTGTTTTTT. Protein: CASSQGQGNIEKLFF. The full variable domain, with the rest looked up from reference TRBV5-1 and TRBJ1-4, is KAGVTQTPRYLIKTRGQQVTLSCSPISGHRSVSWYQQTPGQGLQFLFEYFSETQRNKGNFPGRFSGRQFSNSRSEMNVSTLELGDSALYLCASSQGQGNIEKLFFGSGTQLSVL.

The chain combines TRBV2 with TRBJ1-1; 7 nucleotides agree with TRBD1. This CDR3 has 15 amino acids. The junction had 14 bases not matched to a gene; V was cut back by 7 bases and J by 6 bases. Germline V gene data show CDR1 as SNHLY and CDR2 as FYNNEI. The CDR3 here is CASTNRTGLSAEAFF. The CDR3 DNA sequence: TGTGCCAGCACTAATAGGACAGGCCTGTCTGCTGAAGCTTTCTTT.

The J gene is TRBJ2-7, the V gene TRBV7-2; 8 bases are shared with TRBD1. The germline V gene encodes CDR1 SGHTA and CDR2 FQGNSA. The CDR3 extends over 14 amino acids. The trim removed 5 bases at V and 0 bases at J, leaving 3 bases unmatched. The chain's CDR3 is CASSLDRGSYEQYF. CDR3 DNA: TGTGCCAGCAGCCTCGACAGGGGCTCCTACGAGCAGTACTTC.

The sample holds one count of this clone. This chain uses TRBV7-9 with TRBJ2-6, with TRBD1 as a possible D gene (6 bases). The germline V gene encodes CDR1 SEHNR and CDR2 FQNEAQ (reference sequence). CDR3 size: 18 residues. Trimming took off 5 bases at V and 0 bases at J, with 17 bases between the two ends. This CDR3 reads CASSLLQGPSSGANVLTF. CDR3 bases: TGTGCCAGCAGCCTTCTTCAGGGGCCCAGCTCTGGGGCCAACGTCCTGACTTTC. The full variable domain, its missing parts supplied by reference TRBV7-9 and TRBJ2-6, is DTGVSQNPRHKITKRGQNVTFRCDPISEHNRLYWYRQTLGQGPEFLTYFQNEAQLEKSRLLSDRFSAERPKGSFSTLEIQRTEQGDSAMYLCASSLLQGPSSGANVLTFGAGSRLTVL.

The rearrangement links TRBV5-4 to TRBJ2-7, with 7 bases fitting TRBD1. The CDR3 runs to 13 residues. Germline assignment: CDR1 SGHNT and CDR2 YYREEE (reference sequence). Germline trimming cut 3 bases from V and 4 bases from J; bases unmatched to any gene: 4. The CDR3 DNA reads TGTGCCAGCAGCTCCCGGGACAGTTACGAGCAGTACTTC. Translating gives CASSSRDSYEQYF.

The DNA for the CDR3 is TGTGCCATCAGTGACCCCAGGACAGCCTCCTACAATGAGCAGTTCTTC. Its translation: CAISDPRTASYNEQFF. The rearrangement links TRBV10-3 to TRBJ2-1, with TRBD1 as a possible D gene (6 bases). The CDR3 spans 16 residues. With 3 bases removed from V and 0 bases from J, the gap between germline ends came to 12 bases. The germline gives CDR1 ENHRY, CDR2 SYGVKD.

This clone was picked up one time. The rearrangement uses TRBV20-1 and TRBJ1-1; the D is unclear. The CDR3 has 12 amino acids. Germline CDR1 reads DFQATT; CDR2 reads SNEGSKA (reference sequence). Trimming removed 3 bases from V and 6 bases from J, with 11 bases in between. The CDR3 DNA is TGCAGTGCTAGTAAAGGGAGGTCTGAAGCTTTCTTT. Protein product: CSASKGRSEAFF.